Listed here are 6 T cell receptor beta chains from one sample, sequenced in a study of blood T cell repertoires in COVID-19. Generated by immunoSEQ multiplex PCR, the TCRdb table keeps only in-frame clones and is missing some. The profile shows a few hundred thousand clones, approximately 91% of them singletons. Sequenced sample: PBMCs or T cells enriched from blood (not recorded which). These receptors were obtained from a human donor in a cohort exposed to, infected with or recovered from COVID-19 (not recorded which). The donor label of this sample is uncertain.

The rearrangement uses TRBV19 and TRBJ1-3; TRBD1 aligns across 7 bases. The J segment lost 3 bases and the V segment lost 6 bases, leaving 8 bases of the junction unmatched. The CDR3 is 15 residues long. The V gene's germline CDR1 is LNHDA and CDR2 SQIVND (reference sequence). The CDR3 protein is CASSIQGTHGNTIYF. The CDR3 region has the DNA TGTGCCAGTAGCATACAGGGGACGCATGGAAACACCATATATTTT.

CDR3 protein: CASSHPTGHEAFF. CDR3 in DNA: TGTGCCAGCTCACACCCTACAGGGCATGAAGCTTTCTTT. The V call is TRBV18, the J call TRBJ1-1; perhaps TRBD1 as D (6 bases). The CDR3 has 13 residues. Trimming removed 4 bases from V and 7 bases from J, with 13 bases in between. Per germline, CDR1 KGHSH and CDR2 LQKENI.

The rearrangement uses TRBV18 and TRBJ1-5; possibly TRBD1 for D (6 bases). Trimming cost V 3 bases and J 5 bases, with 11 bases left between them. The germline CDR1 and CDR2 sequences are KGHSH and LQKENI. This CDR3 is built from 14 residues. The CDR3 reads CASSPSPGDQPQHF. The CDR3 coding sequence is TGTGCCAGCTCACCTAGCCCAGGGGATCAGCCCCAGCATTTT.

The gene calls are TRBV9 and TRBJ1-6, with TRBD1 matching over 9 bases. Germline CDR1 is SGDLS and CDR2 is YYNGEE. V shed 3 bases, J shed 10 bases, and the junction held 11 bases outside the gene matches. The CDR3 length is 16 residues. This CDR3 reads CASSALTGGVGSPLHF. CDR3 DNA: TGTGCCAGCAGCGCTCTCACAGGGGGCGTCGGGTCACCCCTCCACTTT.

The genes are TRBV12-5 and TRBJ1-1; D is undetermined. Trimming removed 6 bases from V and 10 bases from J, with 12 bases in between. The CDR3 is 11 residues long. Germline CDR1 and CDR2: LGHNT and FRNRAP. CDR3 sequence: CASGPRVAAFF. The DNA for the CDR3 is TGTGCTAGTGGCCCCCGAGTAGCAGCTTTCTTT. The full variable domain, with the rest looked up from reference TRBV12-5 and TRBJ1-1, is DARVTQTPRHKVTEMGQEVTMRCQPILGHNTVFWYRQTMMQGLELLAYFRNRAPLDDSGMPKDRFSAEMPDATLATLKIQPSEPRDSAVYFCASGPRVAAFFGQGTRLTVV.

The chain carries TRBV18 and TRBJ1-5; perhaps TRBD1 as D (5 bases). The CDR3 runs 15 residues. Germline CDR1 reads KGHSH; CDR2 reads LQKENI. V was cut by 4 bases and J by 6 bases, with 16 bases left in between. CDR3 protein: CASSRAWGEGQPQHF. Written as DNA, the CDR3 is TGTGCCAGCTCACGCGCTTGGGGGGAGGGTCAGCCCCAGCATTTT.